These 32 T cell receptor beta chains were all obtained from the same sample, sequenced in a study of cytomegalovirus exposure and HLA in healthy donors. Primers included in the PCR were 60 Vbeta and 13 Jbeta primers. Sequencing used immunoSEQ multiplex PCR; TCRdb keeps in-frame clones, though not all of them. The data contain roughly 200,000 clones, 76% of them singletons. The sequencing input was PBMCs. The origin of the receptors is a man aged 18-30 years in good health and CMV-seronegative.

The chain employs TRBV27 and TRBJ1-1, with no clear D. Germline V gene data show CDR1 as MNHEY and CDR2 as SMNVEV (reference sequence). The CDR3 covers 15 residues. V was clipped by 8 bases and J by 1 base, with 17 bases between them. CDR3 region: CASSSRGEKNTEAFF. CDR3 DNA: TGTGCCAGCTCCTCCCGGGGAGAGAAGAACACTGAAGCTTTCTTT.

V usage is TRBV7-9 and J usage is TRBJ1-1; D unclear. Germline V gene lookup returns CDR1 SEHNR and CDR2 FQNEAQ (reference sequence). This CDR3 has 15 residues. V lost 1 base to trimming and J lost 3 bases, with 12 bases between them. CDR3 sequence reads: CASSLETGYDTEAFF. The CDR3 bases are TGTGCCAGCAGCTTAGAGACCGGGTACGACACTGAAGCTTTCTTT.

With respect to this clone: Additional DNA sequences in this sample encode the identical CDR3. The chain carries TRBV9 and TRBJ2-7; 14 positions match TRBD2. Germline CDR1 and CDR2: SGDLS and YYNGEE. The CDR3 extends over 16 amino acids. J lost 4 bases, V lost 4 bases, and 7 bases had no gene match. In DNA, the CDR3 is TGTGCCAGCAGCCCTGGGACTAGCGGGAGTTTATACGAGCAGTACTTC. Translated: CASSPGTSGSLYEQYF.

As DNA, the CDR3 is TGTGCCAGCAACTTGGTGGGGGGATCTATGGTTGGCTACACCTTC. Protein: CASNLVGGSMVGYTF. The rearrangement links TRBV27 to TRBJ1-2; tentative D call: TRBD1 (5 bases). V shed 7 bases and J shed 7 bases, with 22 bases lying between them. The CDR3 is made up of 15 amino acids. Germline CDR1 is MNHEY and CDR2 is SMNVEV (reference sequence).

The J gene is TRBJ1-1, the V gene TRBV7-6, with no clear D. This CDR3 has 13 amino acids. Trimming pared 5 bases from V and 4 bases from J, leaving 11 bases between. CDR1 and CDR2 from the germline V gene are SGHVS and FNYEAQ. The CDR3 protein is CASSGVEGTEAFF. Here the CDR3 DNA reads TGTGCCAGCAGCGGCGTTGAGGGCACTGAAGCTTTCTTT.

In its sample, this clone was seen a few times. This chain links TRBV7-8 with TRBJ2-3, with D uncertain. V was trimmed by 5 bases and J by 4 bases, leaving 7 bases between them. Germline values: CDR1 SGHVS, CDR2 FQNEAQ. The CDR3 is 12 amino acids. The CDR3 loop is CASSPHADTQYF. The CDR3 DNA is TGTGCCAGCAGCCCCCATGCAGATACGCAGTATTTT.

CDR3 sequence reads: CASSLGATPYNEQFF. CDR3 nucleotide sequence: TGTGCCAGCAGCTTAGGAGCTACCCCCTACAATGAGCAGTTCTTC. The chain carries TRBV5-6 and TRBJ2-1; D is unresolved. Trimming shortened V by 2 bases and J by 2 bases, and 11 bases separated the two germline ends. In germline, CDR1 is SGHDT, CDR2 YYEEEE. The CDR3 covers 15 residues. The full variable domain, with the rest looked up from reference TRBV5-6 and TRBJ2-1, is DAGVTQSPTHLIKTRGQQVTLRCSPKSGHDTVSWYQQALGQGPQFIFQYYEEEERQRGNFPDRFSGHQFPNYSSELNVNALLLGDSALYLCASSLGATPYNEQFFGPGTRLTVL.

The rearrangement joins TRBV20-1 to TRBJ1-1; D remains unclear. Germline V CDR1 and CDR2: DFQATT, SNEGSKA (reference sequence). Deletions cut 6 bases from V and 1 base from J, with 6 bases between. The CDR3 loop spans 11 amino acids. CDR3 nucleotide sequence: TGCAGTGCGCCAGAGAACACTGAAGCTTTCTTT. This codes for CSAPENTEAFF.

V gene TRBV5-1 combines with J gene TRBJ2-5; D gene unclear. V lost 2 bases, J lost 2 bases, and 4 bases lay in between. Germline V gene sequence: CDR1 SGHRS, CDR2 YFSETQ. The CDR3 spans 12 residues. The CDR3 region has the DNA TGCGCCAGCAGCTTTTCTCAAGAGACCCAGTACTTC. Translation gives CASSFSQETQYF.

The rearrangement links TRBV30 to TRBJ2-3; 8 nucleotides agree with TRBD2. Trimming took 3 bases from V and 0 from J; bases not matched to a gene: 8. Looked up from germline, CDR1 is GTSNPN and CDR2 is SVGIG (reference sequence). The CDR3 length is 16 residues. Here the CDR3 DNA reads TGTGCCTGGAGCCCGGAGGCTAGCGGGAGCACAGATACGCAGTATTTT. Translation gives CAWSPEASGSTDTQYF.

The chain recombines TRBV7-3 with TRBJ2-1, with 8 bases aligning to TRBD2. The V and J ends lost 4 bases and 2 bases, in that order; junction bases with no gene match: 4. The CDR3 spans 15 residues. Germline assignment: CDR1 SGHTA and CDR2 FQGTGA. CDR3 in DNA: TGTGCCAGCAGCTCAGCTAGCGGGCCCTACAATGAGCAGTTCTTC. It specifies CASSSASGPYNEQFF.

The genes are TRBV5-1 and TRBJ2-3; perhaps TRBD1 as D (6 bases). The CDR3 is 16 amino acids. The germline V and J ends were trimmed by 2 bases and 4 bases, with 17 bases remaining between them. The V gene's germline CDR1 is SGHRS and CDR2 YFSETQ. The chain's CDR3 is CASSFTGHLPSDTQYF. CDR3 sequence (DNA): TGCGCCAGCAGCTTTACAGGGCACCTCCCTTCAGATACGCAGTATTTT.

The rearrangement joins TRBV7-3 to TRBJ2-7, with 9 nucleotides matching TRBD2. Germline CDR1 SGHTA, CDR2 FQGTGA. The CDR3 covers 15 residues. J gave up 3 bases and V 2 bases, and 5 bases lay outside the gene matches. The CDR3 nucleotides read TGTGCCAGCAGCTTAGGATCTAGCGGGGTCTACGAGCAGTACTTC. Its translation is CASSLGSSGVYEQYF.

CDR3 loop: CSVPVPGNTQYF. The CDR3 nucleotides read TGCAGCGTTCCGGTCCCAGGGAATACGCAGTATTTT. The V gene is TRBV29-1, the J gene TRBJ2-3; possible D gene TRBD1, 5 bases. The CDR3 spans 12 residues. Germline V CDR1 and CDR2: SQVTM, ANQGSEA. The V end was cut by 5 bases, the J end by 7 bases, with 13 bases between.

The chain recombines TRBV5-4 with TRBJ2-7; 8 bases map to TRBD2. Losses at the gene ends were 2 bases for V and 1 base for J; bases not matched to a gene: 5. From germline, CDR1 is SGHNT and CDR2 YYREEE (reference sequence). The CDR3 contains 15 residues. The DNA of the CDR3 is TGTGCCAGCAGCTTTGGTCAGCGGGGGTCCTACGAGCAGTACTTC. This encodes CASSFGQRGSYEQYF.

The genes are TRBV28 and TRBJ2-7; TRBD1 is a possible D gene (7 bases). V lost 6 bases and J lost 2, with 17 bases in between. The CDR3 contains 15 residues. Germline-derived CDR1 and CDR2 are MDHEN and SYDVKM. The CDR3 nucleotides read TGTGCCAGCAGCCCCAGGGGGGTACTCACCTACGAGCAGTACTTC. This encodes CASSPRGVLTYEQYF.

The chain is built from TRBV6-1 and TRBJ2-7; D gene ambiguous. V shed 7 bases and J shed 2 bases, with 15 bases lying between them. The CDR3 sequence is 14 residues long. Germline CDR1 is MNHNS and CDR2 is SASEGT. The CDR3 DNA sequence: TGTGCCAGCAACGGTCCCAGGAAACCCTACGAGCAGTACTTC. It yields the protein CASNGPRKPYEQYF.

This clone was seen a handful of times. V and J are TRBV15 and TRBJ2-4, with 7 bases aligning to TRBD1. Trimming took 4 bases from V and 5 from J; bases not matched to a gene: 8. Per the germline V gene, CDR1 is LNHNV and CDR2 is YYDKDF (reference sequence). This CDR3 contains 15 residues. For the CDR3, the DNA is TGTGCCACCAGCATAACGGCGAGGGGGCAAAACATTCAGTACTTC. Amino acid sequence: CATSITARGQNIQYF.

This clone was counted between two and nine times. The chain links TRBV19 to TRBJ2-6; TRBD2 is a possible D gene (6 bases). The CDR3 has 16 amino acids. Trimming removed 5 bases at V and 1 base at J, with 12 bases between. Looked up from germline, CDR1 is LNHDA and CDR2 is SQIVND (reference sequence). CDR3 sequence: CASSPSAGSGANVLTF. Here the CDR3 DNA reads TGTGCCAGTAGTCCCAGCGCGGGGTCTGGGGCCAACGTCCTGACTTTC.

The V and J genes are TRBV7-3 and TRBJ2-3; 11 bases map to TRBD1. Germline V gives CDR1 SGHTA, CDR2 FQGTGA. The CDR3 is 17 residues long. Losses at the gene ends were 5 bases for V and 4 bases for J; bases not matched to a gene: 11. CDR3 nucleotide sequence: TGTGCCAGCAGCCATAGGCCCCCGGGACAGGGGGCAGATACGCAGTATTTT. Translated: CASSHRPPGQGADTQYF.

This rearrangement joins TRBV28 to TRBJ2-1; D is unresolved. The CDR3 is made up of 14 amino acids. V was shortened by 7 bases and J by 2 bases, with 12 bases between the two germline ends. Germline loops: CDR1 MDHEN, CDR2 SYDVKM. Here the CDR3 reads CASNLLGAYNEQFF. In DNA form, the CDR3 reads TGTGCCAGCAACCTGCTAGGCGCCTACAATGAGCAGTTCTTC. The full variable domain, its missing parts supplied by reference TRBV28 and TRBJ2-1, is DVKVTQSSRYLVKRTGEKVFLECVQDMDHENMFWYRQDPGLGLRLIYFSYDVKMKEKGDIPEGYSVSREKKERFSLILESASTNQTSMYLCASNLLGAYNEQFFGPGTRLTVL.

The chain joins TRBV7-8 to TRBJ2-5, with a possible D match to TRBD1 (5 bases). V gave up 5 bases and J gave up 2 bases, with 9 bases separating them. The CDR3 has 13 residues. Germline CDR1 reads SGHVS; CDR2 reads FQNEAQ. CDR3 coding DNA: TGTGCCAGCAGCCGGACACAACAAGAGACCCAGTACTTC. Its protein product is CASSRTQQETQYF.

This clone was seen a few times. V is TRBV10-3 and J is TRBJ1-1; 7 nucleotides line up with TRBD1. The V gene's germline CDR1 is ENHRY and CDR2 SYGVKD. The CDR3 is made up of 15 amino acids. Losses at the gene ends were 6 bases for V and 3 bases for J; bases not matched to a gene: 10. This CDR3 is CAIREMEGAYTEAFF. Here the CDR3 DNA reads TGTGCCATCAGGGAGATGGAGGGGGCGTACACTGAAGCTTTCTTT.

This clone was counted only a few times. The V call is TRBV10-3, the J call TRBJ1-1; unclear D gene. V gave up 4 bases and J gave up 1 base, with 10 bases separating them. The germline V gene has CDR1 ENHRY and CDR2 SYGVKD. This CDR3 is 14 amino acids long. The CDR3, as DNA: TGTGCCATCAGTGCCCGGGTTACGAACACTGAAGCTTTCTTT. Its translation is CAISARVTNTEAFF.

Notes on this clone: A much bigger clone sits one base away, suggesting this may be a read error. The CDR3 DNA is TGTGCCAGCAGTGACAGGGGGCGCAATGAGCAGTTCTTC. It is translated as CASSDRGRNEQFF. V gene TRBV2 combines with J gene TRBJ2-1; 8 bases line up with TRBD1. Germline V gives CDR1 SNHLY, CDR2 FYNNEI. The CDR3 contains 13 residues. V dropped 3 bases and J dropped 6; count of bases not matched to a gene: 1.

This clone appeared a few times. The junction and the germline gene differ at one end; a read error may be behind it. This chain uses TRBV6-1 with TRBJ1-1, with TRBD1 matching 7 bases. The CDR3 loop spans 13 amino acids. Germline V gives CDR1 MNHNS, CDR2 SASEGT. Here the CDR3 reads CASREGGRTEAFF. As DNA, the CDR3 is TGTGCCAGCAGGGAAGGGGGCAGAACTGAAGCTTTCTTT.

To note about this clone: Different DNA sequences within this sample yield the same CDR3. This rearrangement joins TRBV6-5 to TRBJ2-7, with D maybe TRBD1 (6 bases). CDR3 size: 12 residues. The V gene's germline CDR1 is MNHEY and CDR2 SVGAGI. The V and J ends lost 3 bases and 4 bases respectively, with 7 bases between them. CDR3 nucleotides: TGTGCCAGCAGTTATACAGGGTACGAGCAGTACTTC. It is translated as CASSYTGYEQYF.

CDR3 protein: CAIRTFGSSASSYTF. Written as DNA, the CDR3 is TGTGCCATCAGGACCTTCGGGTCCTCGGCATCTAGCTACACCTTC. V gene TRBV10-3 combines with J gene TRBJ1-2; D is ambiguous. The CDR3 spans 15 residues. Germline V gene sequence: CDR1 ENHRY, CDR2 SYGVKD. V was pared by 6 bases and J by 9 bases, with 23 bases between.

The chain recombines TRBV18 with TRBJ2-2; D not certain. V was shortened by 0 bases and J by 2 bases, with 10 bases between the two germline ends. The CDR3 totals 16 residues. CDR1 KGHSH and CDR2 LQKENI come from the germline V gene. CDR3 sequence: CASSPPSLVNTGELFF. The CDR3 coding sequence is TGTGCCAGCTCACCACCGTCCCTAGTTAACACCGGGGAGCTGTTTTTT.

On this clone: This same CDR3 is encoded by further DNA sequences in the sample. The rearrangement joins TRBV5-1 to TRBJ2-6, with D unresolved. The CDR3 length is 15 residues. CDR1 SGHRS and CDR2 YFSETQ come from the germline V gene. V lost 0 bases and J lost 0, with 4 bases in between. The CDR3: CASSLAGSGANVLTF. Here the CDR3 DNA reads TGCGCCAGCAGCTTGGCGGGCTCTGGGGCCAACGTCCTGACTTTC.

This sequence joins TRBV5-1 and TRBJ1-1, with TRBD1 matching over 7 bases. The J segment lost 2 bases and the V segment lost 4 bases, leaving 5 bases of the junction unmatched. Per germline, CDR1 SGHRS and CDR2 YFSETQ. This CDR3 region has 14 residues. The CDR3 sequence is CASSLRDSNTEAFF. CDR3 DNA sequence: TGCGCCAGCAGCCTAAGGGACAGCAACACTGAAGCTTTCTTT.

The rearrangement joins TRBV28 to TRBJ2-3; the D gene is possibly TRBD2 (6 bases). The CDR3 spans 15 residues. Per germline, CDR1 MDHEN and CDR2 SYDVKM. V was cut by 7 bases and J by 2 bases, with 16 bases left in between. CDR3 in DNA: TGTGCCAGCAAGGAGGGAAACCGGGACACAGATACGCAGTATTTT. Translated: CASKEGNRDTDTQYF.